The 23 T cell receptor beta chains below were found in one sample sequenced in a study of blood T cell repertoires in COVID-19. Produced via immunoSEQ multiplex PCR; TCRdb's table is partial and in-frame only. Among some 330,000 clones listed, around 86% were seen once. Specimen: PBMCs or T cells enriched from blood (not recorded which). The receptors originated from a woman aged 45-65 years who had recovered from COVID-19.

The chain recombines TRBV7-3 with TRBJ2-3, with TRBD2 matching 9 bases. V was pared by 4 bases and J by 1 base, with 12 bases of the junction left unmatched. The germline V gene has CDR1 SGHTA and CDR2 FQGTGA. The CDR3 totals 18 residues. For the CDR3, the DNA is TGTGCCAGCAGCTCCTCGGTTATGGTAGCGGGGGGCACAGATACGCAGTATTTT. Protein: CASSSSVMVAGGTDTQYF. Drawing the rest from reference TRBV7-3 and TRBJ2-3, the complete variable domain is GAGVSQTPSNKVTEKGKYVELRCDPISGHTALYWYRQSLGQGPEFLIYFQGTGAADDSGLPNDRFFAVRPEGSVSTLKIQRTERGDSAVYLCASSSSVMVAGGTDTQYFGPGTRLTVL.

V usage is TRBV5-6 and J usage is TRBJ2-1; tentative D call: TRBD2 (6 bases). Germline-derived CDR1 and CDR2 are SGHDT and YYEEEE. The V end was cut by 5 bases, the J end by 0 bases, with 15 bases between. The CDR3 sequence is 16 residues long. The CDR3 region has the DNA TGTGCCAGCAGTTCGCGGGGCCACTACTCCTACAATGAGCAGTTCTTC. Encoded protein: CASSSRGHYSYNEQFF.

This chain connects TRBV5-1 to TRBJ2-7; D possibly corresponds to TRBD2 (5 bases). This CDR3 region has 12 residues. Looked up from germline, CDR1 is SGHRS and CDR2 is YFSETQ. V was cut by 4 bases and J by 3 bases, with 8 bases left in between. For the CDR3, the DNA is TGCGCCAGCAGCCCGGGGTTCTACGAGCAGTACTTC. Encoded protein: CASSPGFYEQYF.

The chain links TRBV3-1 (or the pseudogene TRBV3-2) to TRBJ2-2; possible D gene TRBD2, 5 bases. Trimming took off 1 base at V and 5 bases at J, with 8 bases between the two ends. The CDR3 consists of 14 residues. CDR1 LGHDT and CDR2 YNNKEL come from the germline V gene (reference sequence). The CDR3 here is CASSQGRDTGELFF. CDR3 in DNA: TGTGCCAGCAGCCAAGGTCGGGATACCGGGGAGCTGTTTTTT.

This clone has just a few counts. The chain links TRBV6-2 or TRBV6-3 to TRBJ1-5; D not resolved. V lost 5 bases and J lost 9, with 20 bases in between. CDR3 size: 15 residues. Germline values: CDR1 MNHEY, CDR2 SVGEGT. The CDR3 DNA sequence: TGTGCCAGCAGTAACAACGGGATTACTGGGTCGCCCCAGCATTTT. Translated: CASSNNGITGSPQHF.

The CDR3 spells CACQQGLNGYTF. CDR3 DNA: TGTGCCTGCCAACAGGGGTTAAATGGCTACACCTTC. The V call is TRBV30, the J call TRBJ1-2, with 7 bases identical to TRBD1. With 6 bases clipped from V and 6 bases from J, the junction kept 7 bases outside the gene matches. From germline, CDR1 is GTSNPN and CDR2 SVGIG (reference sequence). The CDR3 is 12 amino acids.

This clone was seen only a few times. The chain couples TRBV4-2 to TRBJ2-3; 11 nucleotides agree with TRBD2. Germline CDR1 LGHNA, CDR2 YNFKEQ. V lost 0 bases, J lost 4 bases, and 18 bases stayed unmatched. This CDR3 has 21 residues. The CDR3 loop is CASSQEGRASGGTASPDTQYF. The CDR3, as DNA: TGTGCCAGCAGCCAAGAGGGGAGGGCTAGCGGGGGGACTGCCTCCCCAGATACGCAGTATTTT.

The chain has TRBV5-1 and TRBJ2-1; no definite D call. CDR3 length equals 15 residues. Deletions cut 0 bases from V and 2 bases from J, with 9 bases between. The germline V gene has CDR1 SGHRS and CDR2 YFSETQ. The CDR3 coding sequence is TGCGCCAGCAGCTTGGATACGGGTACCTACAATGAGCAGTTCTTC. Translation: CASSLDTGTYNEQFF.

The CDR3 nucleotides are TGCGCCAGCAGCTTGGCCCCCTTGAGGGGCGGGGGCTATGGCTACACCTTC. It translates to CASSLAPLRGGGYGYTF. The rearrangement links TRBV5-1 to TRBJ1-2; a weak D match, TRBD1 (5 bases). Germline V gene data show CDR1 as SGHRS and CDR2 as YFSETQ. The CDR3 has 17 amino acids. Trimming shortened V by 0 bases and J by 4 bases, and 19 bases separated the two germline ends.

The V call is TRBV5-1, the J call TRBJ2-1; no reliable D call. Germline V gene lookup returns CDR1 SGHRS and CDR2 YFSETQ. Deletions cut 4 bases from V and 6 bases from J, with 11 bases between. This CDR3 comprises 13 residues. The CDR3 DNA is TGCGCCAGCAGCCCCCCTAACCTCAATGAGCAGTTCTTC. Translated: CASSPPNLNEQFF.

This rearrangement joins TRBV10-3 to TRBJ1-1, with 9 positions matching TRBD1. CDR1 is ENHRY, CDR2 SYGVKD, per germline. V was clipped by 9 bases and J by 3 bases; unmatched bases: 5. The CDR3 has 13 amino acids. The CDR3 DNA reads TGTGCCATAAACAGGGGGCGCGACACTGAAGCTTTCTTT. Protein product: CAINRGRDTEAFF.

This clone is a singleton in its sample. The chain couples TRBV2 to TRBJ2-1; TRBD2 matches 8 bases. The trim removed 9 bases at V and 7 bases at J, leaving 11 bases unmatched. Germline CDR1 and CDR2: SNHLY and FYNNEI. The CDR3 is 14 amino acids. CDR3 region: CARNQRGPGNEQFF. The CDR3 DNA sequence: TGTGCCAGGAACCAGCGGGGGCCTGGTAATGAGCAGTTCTTC.

This clone was recorded only once. The chain has TRBV6-5 and TRBJ2-3, with 7 positions matching TRBD2. The germline V gene encodes CDR1 MNHEY and CDR2 SVGAGI. V shed 5 bases and J 4 bases; nucleotides not matched to a gene: 9. The CDR3 is 15 amino acids. The CDR3 loop is CASSLGDYWADTQYF. The CDR3 nucleotides read TGTGCCAGCAGTCTTGGGGACTATTGGGCAGATACGCAGTATTTT.

This chain connects TRBV6-5 to TRBJ2-3, with D perhaps TRBD2 (6 bases). This CDR3 is 15 amino acids long. The germline CDR1 and CDR2 sequences are MNHEY and SVGAGI. V gave up 2 bases and J gave up 2 bases, with 11 bases separating them. CDR3: CASSYTGVVTDTQYF. CDR3 sequence (DNA): TGTGCCAGCAGTTACACGGGAGTGGTCACAGATACGCAGTATTTT.

V gene TRBV3-1 (or the pseudogene TRBV3-2) combines with J gene TRBJ1-1; 7 bases are shared with TRBD1. V was clipped by 4 bases and J by 7 bases; unmatched bases: 9. The CDR3 extends over 14 amino acids. The germline V gene encodes CDR1 LGHDT and CDR2 YNNKEL (reference sequence). The DNA for the CDR3 is TGTGCCAGCAGCCGCTATTCACAGGGGAGTGAAGCTTTCTTT. It is translated as CASSRYSQGSEAFF.

The genes are TRBV7-9 and TRBJ2-2; maybe TRBD2 (6 bases). This CDR3 has 16 amino acids. The ends were cut back, 5 bases at V and 0 bases at J, with 13 bases in the middle. Germline V gene lookup returns CDR1 SEHNR and CDR2 FQNEAQ (reference sequence). Written as DNA, the CDR3 is TGTGCCAGCAGCCCACGCGGCGGGGCGAACACCGGGGAGCTGTTTTTT. It translates to CASSPRGGANTGELFF.

V gene TRBV7-3 combines with J gene TRBJ2-7; weak D call: TRBD1 (5 bases). Germline CDR1 reads SGHTA; CDR2 reads FQGTGA. This CDR3 spans 15 amino acids. Trimming took 2 bases from V and 4 from J, leaving 15 bases between them. CDR3 sequence reads: CASSLAPGSGYEQYF. For the CDR3, the DNA is TGTGCCAGCAGCTTAGCCCCAGGGTCCGGGTACGAGCAGTACTTC.

The V and J genes are TRBV11-3 and TRBJ2-2; the D gene is possibly TRBD2 (6 bases). Trimming pared 5 bases from V and 8 bases from J, leaving 21 bases between. CDR3 length: 16 residues. Germline V gene data show CDR1 as SGHNT and CDR2 as YENEEA. In DNA form, the CDR3 reads TGTGCCAGCAGCCAGAGGCGGGACTCGAGGGAAGGGGAGCTGTTTTTT. It specifies CASSQRRDSREGELFF.

The chain recombines TRBV19 with TRBJ2-2; 10 nucleotides line up with TRBD1. The CDR3 length is 16 residues. Germline V CDR1 and CDR2: LNHDA, SQIVND (reference sequence). J lost 5 bases, V lost 3 bases, and 6 bases had no gene match. The CDR3 loop reads CASSMWGTGATGELFF. The CDR3 coding sequence is TGTGCCAGTAGTATGTGGGGGACAGGGGCGACCGGGGAGCTGTTTTTT.

The chain links TRBV7-3 to TRBJ1-1; D is undetermined. CDR1 and CDR2 from the germline V gene are SGHTA and FQGTGA. The CDR3 loop spans 14 amino acids. Trimming left V 6 bases short and J 4 bases short, with 15 bases between. The CDR3 DNA follows: TGTGCCAGCAGTCCGGGCCTGGAGGGCACTGAAGCTTTCTTT. Encoded protein: CASSPGLEGTEAFF.

The chain carries TRBV7-7 and TRBJ2-1, with a tentative D call TRBD2 (7 bases). The CDR3 totals 17 residues. Trimming cost V 4 bases and J 2 bases, with 18 bases left between them. The germline gives CDR1 SSHAT, CDR2 FNYEAQ (reference sequence). CDR3 sequence (DNA): TGTGCCAGCAGCTCGGGGGGCGGGCCGGGGGCCTACAATGAGCAGTTCTTC. This sequence encodes CASSSGGGPGAYNEQFF.

This clone appeared a few times. The rearrangement links TRBV9 to TRBJ1-1; no reliable D call. Germline V gene sequence: CDR1 SGDLS, CDR2 YYNGEE. This CDR3 has 14 amino acids. Trimming removed 4 bases at V and 3 bases at J, with 13 bases between. The CDR3 here is CASSRQLEDTEAFF. For the CDR3, the DNA is TGTGCCAGCAGCCGCCAGTTGGAGGACACTGAAGCTTTCTTT.

This clone was detected only a few times. The rearrangement joins TRBV4-1 to TRBJ1-2; TRBD1 matches at 7 bases. The V gene end was trimmed by 2 bases and the J gene end by 7 bases; junction bases not matched to a gene: 7. There are 14 residues in the CDR3. Germline V gene data show CDR1 as MGHRA and CDR2 as YSYEKL. The CDR3 DNA follows: TGCGCCAGCAGCCAATCGGAGGGGGCTTCTGGCTACACCTTC. As protein: CASSQSEGASGYTF.